The rows below give T cell receptor beta chains drawn from one sample of a study of beta chain features in type 1 diabetes. TCRdb's table, derived via immunoSEQ multiplex PCR, lists solely in-frame clones and lacks some. The sample consists of roughly 400,000 clones, 9.6% of them appearing once. The sample taken for sequencing was central memory CD4+ T cells from blood. The receptors were sampled from a man aged 25-45 years with type 1 diabetes. Both conserved end residues are part of each CDR3. Each record gives: J gene, V gene, D gene, CDR3 protein. D genes are given only for firm matches.

j_gene: TRBJ2-1
v_gene: TRBV28
d_gene: .
CDR3aa: CASKGRTGANSYNEQFF

j_gene: TRBJ2-7
v_gene: TRBV5-4
d_gene: .
CDR3aa: CASSRATGDYEQYF

j_gene: TRBJ2-4
v_gene: TRBV18
d_gene: .
CDR3aa: CASSPAQQNIQYF

j_gene: TRBJ2-1
v_gene: TRBV7-2
d_gene: TRBD2
CDR3aa: CASSLQLAGGEQFF

j_gene: TRBJ2-1
v_gene: TRBV14
d_gene: TRBD2
CDR3aa: CASSQEASGSSYNEQFF

j_gene: TRBJ2-7
v_gene: TRBV5-4
d_gene: .
CDR3aa: CASSSLGDGSYEQYF

j_gene: TRBJ2-5
v_gene: TRBV11-2
d_gene: .
CDR3aa: CASSLNKETQYF

j_gene: TRBJ2-1
v_gene: TRBV5-1
d_gene: TRBD2
CDR3aa: CASSLALAGGSEQFF

j_gene: TRBJ1-4
v_gene: TRBV5-4
d_gene: TRBD1
CDR3aa: CASSVRTGAEGEKLFF

j_gene: TRBJ2-1
v_gene: TRBV4-2
d_gene: .
CDR3aa: CASSQDPGAPYNEQFF

j_gene: TRBJ2-2
v_gene: TRBV28
d_gene: .
CDR3aa: CASRTPDGANTGELFF

j_gene: TRBJ2-2
v_gene: TRBV5-4
d_gene: .
CDR3aa: CASSLEAGTTGELFF

j_gene: TRBJ2-7
v_gene: TRBV28
d_gene: .
CDR3aa: CASSAGGRGYEQYF

j_gene: TRBJ2-7
v_gene: TRBV6-6
d_gene: TRBD1
CDR3aa: CASSYSGQGAYEQYF

j_gene: TRBJ1-3
v_gene: TRBV11-1
d_gene: .
CDR3aa: CASSLERSRSGNTIYF

j_gene: TRBJ2-7
v_gene: TRBV5-1
d_gene: TRBD1
CDR3aa: CASNPPDRNYEQYF

j_gene: TRBJ2-7
v_gene: TRBV7-2
d_gene: .
CDR3aa: CASSVDRRGSYF

j_gene: TRBJ2-1
v_gene: TRBV6-6
d_gene: TRBD2
CDR3aa: CASSYLRTSGSNEQFF

j_gene: TRBJ1-2
v_gene: TRBV7-7
d_gene: .
CDR3aa: CASSPRDGPLYTF

j_gene: TRBJ2-7
v_gene: TRBV7-9
d_gene: .
CDR3aa: CASSSGDRYEQYF

j_gene: TRBJ2-7
v_gene: TRBV5-1
d_gene: .
CDR3aa: CASSAGSIYEQYF

j_gene: TRBJ1-1
v_gene: TRBV11-2
d_gene: .
CDR3aa: CASSPTGPNTEAFF

j_gene: TRBJ2-3
v_gene: TRBV5-5
d_gene: .
CDR3aa: CASSLEAGSVTQYF

j_gene: TRBJ1-5
v_gene: TRBV7-2
d_gene: .
CDR3aa: CASSDSNQPQHF

j_gene: TRBJ2-1
v_gene: TRBV5-1
d_gene: .
CDR3aa: CASSGGGFYNEQFF

j_gene: TRBJ1-1
v_gene: TRBV29-1
d_gene: .
CDR3aa: CSAGQFATEAFF

j_gene: TRBJ1-1
v_gene: TRBV7-2
d_gene: .
CDR3aa: CASSLSQNTEAFF

j_gene: TRBJ1-1
v_gene: TRBV5-1
d_gene: TRBD1
CDR3aa: CASSSGGMSTEAFF

j_gene: TRBJ1-3
v_gene: TRBV2
d_gene: .
CDR3aa: CASSEALRAYSGNTIYF

j_gene: TRBJ1-1
v_gene: TRBV6-6
d_gene: TRBD1
CDR3aa: CASSYPGQGTTEAFF

j_gene: TRBJ2-5
v_gene: TRBV4-3
d_gene: .
CDR3aa: CASSQTPGETQYF

j_gene: TRBJ2-2
v_gene: TRBV6-5
d_gene: .
CDR3aa: CASGTNTGELFF

j_gene: TRBJ1-1
v_gene: TRBV6-1
d_gene: .
CDR3aa: CAGRGRTEAFF